This TCR beta chain was sequenced in a study of cytomegalovirus exposure and HLA in healthy donors. Amplification used 60 Vbeta primers and 13 Jbeta primers. Only in-frame clones appear in the TCRdb table, and some are missing; sequencing was by immunoSEQ multiplex PCR. The sample records 99,000 or so clones, about 80% being singletons. The TCR was taken from a man aged 30-40 years in good health and CMV-seronegative. The sequenced sample consisted of PBMCs.

CDR3 nucleotide sequence: TGTGCCAGCAGTGAATTGTACAACCGGGGAGACAATGAGCAGTTCTTC. Protein sequence: CASSELYNRGDNEQFF. The rearrangement links TRBV25-1 to TRBJ2-1; maybe TRBD2 (5 bases). The ends were cut back, 1 base at V and 5 bases at J, with 15 bases in the middle. The CDR3 runs 16 residues. CDR1 is MGHDK and CDR2 is SYGVNS in the germline V gene.